This entry features one T cell receptor beta chain sequence. The assay was immunoSEQ multiplex PCR, and TCRdb's table has in-frame clones only and misses some. The sample includes some 72,000 clones, around 89% of them seen just once. This record comes from a study of blood T cell repertoires in COVID-19. Study details: Samples of COVID-19 (acute and convalescent) were obtained from the United States, Italy and Spain. PBMCs, B-cell-depleted T cells, or T cells were the source of the cDNA or gDNA that made up the material.

The germline gives CDR1 KGHSH, CDR2 LQKENI. This CDR3 region has 16 residues. The ends lost 8 bases at V and 6 bases at J; junction bases unmatched: 15. The chain couples TRBV18 to TRBJ1-2; the match to TRBD1 covers 10 bases. The sequence was obtained from a man in his 60s with acute or convalescent COVID-19. Sample: peripheral blood. Here the CDR3 DNA reads TGTGCCAGCGGCCGGGACAGGGGCCGATTATCGGATGGCTACACCTTC. Its translation: CASGRDRGRLSDGYTF. Complete variable domain (other parts from reference TRBV18 and TRBJ1-2): NAGVMQNPRHLVRRRGQEARLRCSPMKGHSHVYWYRQLPEEGLKFMVYLQKENIIDESGMPKERFSAEFPKEGPSILRIQQVVRGDSAAYFCASGRDRGRLSDGYTFGSGTRLTVV.